Below are 5 T cell receptor beta chains sequenced from a single sample in a study of cytomegalovirus exposure and HLA in healthy donors. The study ran its PCR with 60 Vbeta and 13 Jbeta primers. Using immunoSEQ multiplex PCR, the repertoire was profiled, and TCRdb retains in-frame clones only, with some absent. The data hold over 50,000 clones, with about four fifths observed a single time. The sequenced sample consisted of PBMCs. The source of these receptors is a man aged 40-49 years in good health and CMV-seronegative.

The CDR3 bases are TGCAGCGTTAGCGGGGGGTCGAACACCGGGGAGCTGTTTTTT. Translation: CSVSGGSNTGELFF. V is TRBV29-1 and J is TRBJ2-2, with 9 bases lining up with TRBD2. Germline V gene data show CDR1 as SQVTM and CDR2 as ANQGSEA. Trimming cost V 5 bases and J 0 bases; bases outside gene matches: 1. The CDR3 runs 14 residues.

This chain uses TRBV19 with TRBJ1-2; D is undetermined. There are 14 residues in the CDR3. V shed 5 bases and J shed 7 bases, with 17 bases lying between them. In germline, CDR1 is LNHDA, CDR2 SQIVND (reference sequence). CDR3 region: CASSPSWGAPGYTF. The CDR3 DNA follows: TGTGCCAGTAGTCCCTCCTGGGGAGCCCCTGGCTACACCTTC.

The chain has TRBV2 and TRBJ1-5, with TRBD1 as a possible D gene (5 bases). Trimming cost V 6 bases and J 1 base, with 19 bases left between them. There are 17 residues in the CDR3. Germline lookup yields CDR1 SNHLY and CDR2 FYNNEI. The CDR3 coding sequence is TGTGCCAGCAGCAGACGATCACAGGTCACCAGCAATCAGCCCCAGCATTTT. This encodes CASSRRSQVTSNQPQHF.

CDR3 DNA: TGTGCCATCACCGATACAAGGGACAGCGATGGCTACACCTTC. This translates into CAITDTRDSDGYTF. The chain has TRBV10-3 and TRBJ1-2; 7 bases fit TRBD1. The CDR3 extends over 14 amino acids. Germline V gene lookup returns CDR1 ENHRY and CDR2 SYGVKD. V shed 7 bases, J shed 6 bases, and the junction held 11 bases outside the gene matches.

The chain carries TRBV1 and TRBJ2-2; TRBD2 is taken as the D call from the table, unchecked against the DNA. TRBV1 has pseudogene status. CDR3 size: 20 residues. The CDR3 region is CTSSPQGGLAGAQNTGELFF. In nucleotides, the CDR3 is TGCACCAGCAGCCCTCAAGGCGGGCTAGCGGGGGCCCAGAACACCGGGGAGCTGTTTTTT.